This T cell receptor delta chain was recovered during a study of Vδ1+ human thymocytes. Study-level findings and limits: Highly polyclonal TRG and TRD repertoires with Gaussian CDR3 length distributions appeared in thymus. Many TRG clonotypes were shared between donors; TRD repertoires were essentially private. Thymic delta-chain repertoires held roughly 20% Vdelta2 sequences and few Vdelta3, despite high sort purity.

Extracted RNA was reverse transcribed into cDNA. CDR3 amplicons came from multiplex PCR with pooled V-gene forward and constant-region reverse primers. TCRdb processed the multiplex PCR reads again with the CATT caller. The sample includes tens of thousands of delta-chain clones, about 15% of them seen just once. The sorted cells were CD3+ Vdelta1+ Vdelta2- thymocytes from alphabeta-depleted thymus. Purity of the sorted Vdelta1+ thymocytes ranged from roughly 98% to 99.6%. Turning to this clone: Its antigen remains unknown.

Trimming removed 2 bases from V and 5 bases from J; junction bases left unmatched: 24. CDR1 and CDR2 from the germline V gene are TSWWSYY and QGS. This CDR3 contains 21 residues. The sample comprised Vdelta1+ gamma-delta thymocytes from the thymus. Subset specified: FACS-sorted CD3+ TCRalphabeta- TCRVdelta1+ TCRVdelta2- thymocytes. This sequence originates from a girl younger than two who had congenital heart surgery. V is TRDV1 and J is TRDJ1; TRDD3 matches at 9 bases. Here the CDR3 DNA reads TGTGCTCTTGGGGAATTTGCCCCTCCACCTCCCAGGGGATACGCGGCTGATAAACTCATCTTT. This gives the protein CALGEFAPPPPRGYAADKLIF.